The present TCR beta chain was sequenced within a study of shared clonotypes between healthy human individuals (dated by TCRdb to about 2020). About the investigation overall: The cohort included three men and a couple of women between 18 and 49 years of age. Blood TCR repertoires of a handful of healthy adults were deeply sequenced to estimate repertoire size and the extent of clonotype sharing between individuals. Different laboratories and diverse techniques were used to prepare libraries and sequence TCR repertoires, to increase sequencing depth and limit assay-specific biases. Between about 0.9 and 10 billion PBMCs per donor were obtained by leukapheresis.

Using the deep immunoSEQ assay, multiplex PCR amplified TCR CDR3 regions from genomic DNA. Genomic DNA extracted from each cell subset was distributed evenly over all wells of several immunoSEQ 96-well plates, and each plate served as one replicate. For unsorted PBMC, each replicate PCR was loaded with about 300 ng genomic DNA, equivalent to about 30,000 T cell genomes. Ten immunoSEQ deep assay plates were used to sequence the unsorted PBMC genomic DNA. Purified libraries were quantified with a Qubit 3.0 fluorometer, sized on a Bioanalyzer 2100, and re-quantified with the KAPA Library Quantification kit. Every immunoSEQ 96-well plate was sequenced on a dedicated single-read 150-cycle Illumina NextSeq 550 flow cell. The study's processing was this. Because the immunoSEQ output held only junctional sequences and lacked quality scores, the filtering could not match the filtering applied to full-length reads. To assign V/J genes and CDR3, sequences were annotated against IMGT germline references using PyIR, a Python wrapper for IgBLAST v1.9. Reads were removed for weak V/J assignments (E-value above 1e-6), missing CDR3, stop codons, out-of-frame junctions, or ambiguous translated residues. V3J clonotypes were defined as sequences sharing an identical inferred V gene, J gene, and CDR3 amino acid sequence. Percentage overlap between repertoires was computed as shared unique clonotypes divided by the size of the smaller repertoire. Richness of each repertoire was evaluated using RTK rarefaction, the Chao1 estimator, and Recon v2.1 estimates of unobserved clonotypes. TCRdb mirrors the immuneACCESS table, restricted to in-frame sequences. Some clones are absent from its copies; in checked studies, under half trace to an unresolved V gene, and the reason for the others is unknown. That table furnishes V, J and clone size, whereas the DNA furnished D and trimming. Present in this sample are 400,000 to 500,000 clones, less than 80% of which were seen just once. In total, the top ten clones hold approximately 12% of the sample.

The CDR3 runs 13 residues from the cysteine to the phenylalanine. The read is trimmed to its CDR3 DNA, 39 bases read in frame from base 1. The junction shows trimming of 2 bases on V and 1 base on J, plus 5 bases between the germline ends. In the germline V gene, CDR1 corresponds to KGHSH and CDR2 to LQKENI. This clone was observed a handful of times. The antigen it recognizes is unknown. The input lacks base qualities; no much larger clone sits a single base away. The donors were healthy, HIV-negative adults who had no recently reported acute infections or vaccinations. Every donor was a Caucasian adult living in Nashville, Tennessee, USA. For unsorted samples, some 87 million PBMCs were counted, and genomic DNA was extracted using the QIAamp DNA Blood Mini kit. Blood was obtained by leukapheresis, after which PBMCs were separated by Ficoll-Histopaque density gradient centrifugation and cryopreserved in liquid nitrogen vapor phase.

What the study reported, not specific to this receptor: Because the study included only a small number of donors, the genetic and exposure-history diversity represented was limited. Pairwise subsampling indicated that sequencing depth was expected to affect the degree of clonotype sharing among donors. Only blood was sampled, and tissue TCR repertoires likely differ from those in blood.

The sequence was collected from a woman in her thirties or forties in good health. Some clones in this sample may be carry-over from other donors' samples. The chain is encoded by TRBV18 joined to TRBJ1-1, with the D gene call left open. The sequencing input was PBMCs. The nucleotides are TGTGCCAGCTCACCAGACCAGAACACTGAAGCTTTCTTT. The resulting protein is CASSPDQNTEAFF.